These 13 T cell receptor beta chains originate from one sample sequenced in a study of CD8 T cells in ankylosing spondylitis. Study observations and caveats: Several highly homologous variants made up a TCR beta motif that seemed to typify ankylosing spondylitis blood.

These receptors have no identified antigens. TCRdb re-called the 5' RACE reads through MiXCR, storing one row per CDR3 protein. The sample yields some 700,000 distinct CDR3 sequences, over 15% seen once. The sample comprised blood, either unsorted or a sorted T cell fraction (not recorded which). These receptors were taken from a male donor with ankylosing spondylitis.

V usage is TRBV30 and J usage is TRBJ1-2, with D uncertain. Trimming shortened V by 0 bases and J by 2 bases, and 25 bases separated the two germline ends. The V gene's germline CDR1 is GTSNPN and CDR2 SVGIG (reference sequence). The CDR3 spans 19 residues. CDR3 DNA sequence: TGTGCCTGGAGTGTAGGGTATGGCGTCGGCCGTACCTCGAACTATGGCTACACCTTC. Translating it yields CAWSVGYGVGRTSNYGYTF.

The CDR3 spells CASSFSVREGLWDEQFF. CDR3 nucleotide sequence: TGCGCCAGCAGCTTTAGTGTGCGGGAGGGCCTCTGGGATGAGCAGTTCTTC. The chain links TRBV5-1 to TRBJ2-1; 9 bases are shared with TRBD2. The CDR3 loop spans 17 amino acids. Germline V CDR1 and CDR2: SGHRS, YFSETQ. V trimming: 2 bases; J trimming: 8 bases; junction bases outside the gene matches: 14.

In this sample, this clonotype turned up a few times. The V gene is TRBV5-1, the J gene TRBJ1-2, with 7 positions matching TRBD1. CDR1 is SGHRS and CDR2 is YFSETQ in the germline V gene. V dropped 2 bases and J dropped 6; count of bases not matched to a gene: 1. The CDR3 totals 12 residues. This CDR3 reads CASSLGQDGYTF. CDR3 in DNA: TGCGCCAGCAGCTTAGGACAGGATGGCTACACCTTC. The full variable domain, rest sourced from reference TRBV5-1 and TRBJ1-2, is KAGVTQTPRYLIKTRGQQVTLSCSPISGHRSVSWYQQTPGQGLQFLFEYFSETQRNKGNFPGRFSGRQFSNSRSEMNVSTLELGDSALYLCASSLGQDGYTFGSGTRLTVV.

This clonotype was detected only a few times. The chain is built from TRBV10-2 and TRBJ1-1; the D gene is possibly TRBD1 (5 bases). V gave up 3 bases and J gave up 5 bases, with 13 bases separating them. From germline, CDR1 is WSHSY and CDR2 SAAADI. This CDR3 region has 14 residues. CDR3 residues: CASSERGGGTEAFF. CDR3 DNA: TGCGCCAGCAGTGAAAGAGGTGGGGGAACTGAAGCTTTCTTT.

The sample holds a few counts of this clonotype. This chain links TRBV10-3 with TRBJ2-2, with 8 nucleotides matching TRBD1. The ends lost 2 bases at V and 1 base at J; junction bases unmatched: 3. Germline assignment: CDR1 ENHRY and CDR2 SYGVKD. The CDR3 loop spans 16 amino acids. The CDR3 protein is CAISEPGQGNTGELFF. DNA of the CDR3: TGTGCCATCAGTGAGCCCGGACAGGGGAACACCGGGGAGCTGTTTTTT.

Details on this clonotype: One junction end does not reproduce the germline sequence, and a read error may be involved. The CDR3 loop reads CATSGDRLNTEAFF. CDR3 sequence (DNA): TGTGCCACCAGCGGAGACAGACTGAACACTGAAGCTTTCTTT. This rearrangement joins TRBV15 to TRBJ1-1; TRBD1 might be the D (5 bases). CDR3 length: 14 amino acids. Germline V gene sequence: CDR1 LNHNV, CDR2 YYDKDF (reference sequence). Together with reference TRBV15 and TRBJ1-1, the CDR3 gives the full variable domain: DAMVIQNPRYQVTQFGKPVTLSCSQTLNHNVMYWYQQKSSQAPKLLFHYYDKDFNNEADTPDNFQSRRPNTSFCFLDIRSPGLGDTAMYLCATSGDRLNTEAFFGQGTRLTVV.

This clonotype occurred a few times. The chain has TRBV12-5 and TRBJ2-1; D gene unclear. The V end lost 5 bases, the J end lost 8 bases, and 10 bases lay between the germline ends. CDR3 length: 12 amino acids. CDR1 LGHNT and CDR2 FRNRAP come from the germline V gene. The CDR3 DNA reads as TGTGCTAGTGGTCCCGAGATCCATGAGCAGTTCTTC. It is translated as CASGPEIHEQFF. Full variable domain (rest looked up from reference TRBV12-5 and TRBJ2-1): DARVTQTPRHKVTEMGQEVTMRCQPILGHNTVFWYRQTMMQGLELLAYFRNRAPLDDSGMPKDRFSAEMPDATLATLKIQPSEPRDSAVYFCASGPEIHEQFFGPGTRLTVL.

This clonotype was seen more than once but under ten times. The rearrangement joins TRBV29-1 to TRBJ2-2; TRBD1 aligns across 7 bases. This CDR3 has 13 amino acids. Germline trimming cut 7 bases from V and 1 base from J; bases unmatched to any gene: 3. Germline-derived CDR1 and CDR2 are SQVTM and ANQGSEA. The CDR3 loop is CSGWDRNTGELFF. The CDR3 DNA follows: TGCAGCGGATGGGACAGGAACACCGGGGAGCTGTTTTTT.

DNA of the CDR3: TGTGCCAGCAGTGAAGCGGGGCCAGGTAGCTCCTACAATGAGCAGTTCTTC. Encoded protein: CASSEAGPGSSYNEQFF. J is TRBJ2-1 and V is TRBV25-1; maybe TRBD2 (6 bases). The CDR3 runs 17 residues. V lost 2 bases and J 0 bases, leaving 14 bases between the germline ends. Germline V gives CDR1 MGHDK, CDR2 SYGVNS.

V is TRBV5-1 and J is TRBJ1-1; no definite D call. The germline V and J ends were trimmed by 4 bases and 1 base, with 14 bases remaining between them. This CDR3 has 15 residues. CDR1 is SGHRS and CDR2 is YFSETQ in the germline V gene. The CDR3 coding sequence is TGCGCCAGCAGCCTCTACGGACGGCGGAACACTGAAGCTTTCTTT. It specifies CASSLYGRRNTEAFF.

The V call is TRBV9, the J call TRBJ2-3; possible D gene TRBD1, 6 bases. CDR1 and CDR2 (germline): SGDLS, YYNGEE. Trimming pared 2 bases from V and 2 bases from J, leaving 12 bases between. The CDR3 totals 15 residues. DNA for the CDR3: TGTGCCAGCAGCGTCCCGACAGGCAACACAGATACGCAGTATTTT. This translates into CASSVPTGNTDTQYF.

This clonotype was counted between two and nine times. The chain carries TRBV20-1 and TRBJ1-1; D remains unclear. Per germline, CDR1 DFQATT and CDR2 SNEGSKA (reference sequence). This CDR3 is 13 amino acids long. V was clipped by 2 bases and J by 1 base, with 8 bases between them. The chain's CDR3 is CSARRVGNTEAFF. The DNA of the CDR3 is TGCAGTGCTAGAAGGGTGGGGAACACTGAAGCTTTCTTT.

Many counts were recorded for this clonotype. V and J are TRBV4-3 and TRBJ2-5; 14 bases fit TRBD2. V dropped 5 bases and J dropped 7; count of bases not matched to a gene: 9. The V gene's germline CDR1 is LGHNA and CDR2 YSLEER. The CDR3 has 16 amino acids. The CDR3 loop reads CASSEGTSGSQGTQYF. The DNA for the CDR3 is TGCGCCAGCAGCGAAGGGACTAGCGGGAGCCAGGGGACCCAGTACTTC.